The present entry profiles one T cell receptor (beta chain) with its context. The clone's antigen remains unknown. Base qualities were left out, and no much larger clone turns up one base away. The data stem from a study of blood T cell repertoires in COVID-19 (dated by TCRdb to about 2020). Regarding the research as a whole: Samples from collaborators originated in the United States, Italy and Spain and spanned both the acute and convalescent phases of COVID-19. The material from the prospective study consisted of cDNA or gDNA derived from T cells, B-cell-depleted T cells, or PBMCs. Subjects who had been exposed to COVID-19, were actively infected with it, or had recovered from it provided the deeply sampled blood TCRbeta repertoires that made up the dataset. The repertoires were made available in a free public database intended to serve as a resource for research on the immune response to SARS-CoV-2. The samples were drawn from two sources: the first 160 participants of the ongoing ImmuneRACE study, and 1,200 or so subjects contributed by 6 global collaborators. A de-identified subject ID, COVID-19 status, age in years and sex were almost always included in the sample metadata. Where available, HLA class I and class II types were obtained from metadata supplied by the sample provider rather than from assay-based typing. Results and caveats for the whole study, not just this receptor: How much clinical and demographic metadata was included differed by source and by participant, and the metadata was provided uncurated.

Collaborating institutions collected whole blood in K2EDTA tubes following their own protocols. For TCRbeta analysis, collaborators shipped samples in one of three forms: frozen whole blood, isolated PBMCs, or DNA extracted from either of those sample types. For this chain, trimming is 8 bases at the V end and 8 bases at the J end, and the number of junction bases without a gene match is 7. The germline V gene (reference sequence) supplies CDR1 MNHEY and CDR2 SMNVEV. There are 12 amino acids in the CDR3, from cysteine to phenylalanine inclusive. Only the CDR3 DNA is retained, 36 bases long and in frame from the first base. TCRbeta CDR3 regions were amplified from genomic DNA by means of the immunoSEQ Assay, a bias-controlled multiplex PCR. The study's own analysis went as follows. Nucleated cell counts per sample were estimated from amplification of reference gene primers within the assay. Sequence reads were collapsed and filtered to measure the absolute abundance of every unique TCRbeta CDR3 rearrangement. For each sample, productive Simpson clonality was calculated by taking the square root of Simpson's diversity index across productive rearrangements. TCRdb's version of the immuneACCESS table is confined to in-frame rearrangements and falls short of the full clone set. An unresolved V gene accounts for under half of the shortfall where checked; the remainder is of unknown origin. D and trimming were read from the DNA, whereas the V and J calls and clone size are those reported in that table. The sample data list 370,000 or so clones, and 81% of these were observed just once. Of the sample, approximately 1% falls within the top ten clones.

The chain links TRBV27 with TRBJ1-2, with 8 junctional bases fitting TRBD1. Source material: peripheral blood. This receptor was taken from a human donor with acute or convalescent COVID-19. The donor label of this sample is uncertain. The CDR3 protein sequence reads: CASQGAIGGYTF. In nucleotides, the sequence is TGTGCCAGCCAGGGGGCAATAGGGGGCTACACCTTC.